This T cell receptor beta chain is from a study of technical replicates of blood from a handful of donors. Method: immunoSEQ multiplex PCR; TCRdb's copy keeps in-frame clones and lacks some. The table includes around 84,000 clones, more than 80% detected once. The CDR3 covers 14 residues. Germline loops: CDR1 SNHLY, CDR2 FYNNEI. V lost 6 bases and J lost 2; bases outside the gene matches: 6. Material for sequencing was T cells isolated from PBMCs. The receptor comes from a human donor in good health. The chain carries TRBV2 and TRBJ1-1; 7 bases are a match to TRBD1. This CDR3 is CASRDRADNTEAFF. The CDR3 bases are TGTGCCAGCAGAGACAGGGCTGATAACACTGAAGCTTTCTTT. The whole variable domain, remainder taken from reference TRBV2 and TRBJ1-1, is EPEVTQTPSHQVTQMGQEVILRCVPISNHLYFYWYRQILGQKVEFLVSFYNNEISEKSEIFDDQFSVERPDGSNFTLKIRSTKLEDSAMYFCASRDRADNTEAFFGQGTRLTVV.